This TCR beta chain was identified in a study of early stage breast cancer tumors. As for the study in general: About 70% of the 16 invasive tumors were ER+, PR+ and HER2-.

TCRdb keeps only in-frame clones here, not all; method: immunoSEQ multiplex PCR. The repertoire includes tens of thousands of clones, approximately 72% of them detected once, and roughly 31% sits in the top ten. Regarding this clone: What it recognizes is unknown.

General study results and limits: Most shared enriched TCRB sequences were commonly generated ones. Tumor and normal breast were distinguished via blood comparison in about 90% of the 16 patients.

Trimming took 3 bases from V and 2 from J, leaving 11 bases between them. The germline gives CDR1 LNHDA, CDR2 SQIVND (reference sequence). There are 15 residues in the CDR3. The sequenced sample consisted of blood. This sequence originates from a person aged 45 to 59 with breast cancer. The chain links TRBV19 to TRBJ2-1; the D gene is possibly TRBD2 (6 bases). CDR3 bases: TGTGCCAGTAGTATTGAACTAGCCGCCTACAATGAGCAGTTCTTC. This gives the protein CASSIELAAYNEQFF.